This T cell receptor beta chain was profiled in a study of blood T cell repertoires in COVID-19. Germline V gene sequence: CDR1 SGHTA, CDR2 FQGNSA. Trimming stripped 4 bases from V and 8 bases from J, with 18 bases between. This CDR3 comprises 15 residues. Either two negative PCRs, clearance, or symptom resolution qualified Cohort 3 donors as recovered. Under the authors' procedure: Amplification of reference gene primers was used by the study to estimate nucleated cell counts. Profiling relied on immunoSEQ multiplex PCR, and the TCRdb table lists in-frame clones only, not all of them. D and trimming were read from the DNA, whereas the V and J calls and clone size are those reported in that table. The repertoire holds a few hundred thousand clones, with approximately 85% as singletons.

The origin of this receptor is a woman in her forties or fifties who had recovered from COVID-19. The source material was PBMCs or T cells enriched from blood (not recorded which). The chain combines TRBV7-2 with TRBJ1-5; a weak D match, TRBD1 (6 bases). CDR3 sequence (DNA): TGTGCCAGCAGCTGGAGGTCCTCAGGGGAAGAGCCCCAGCATTTT. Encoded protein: CASSWRSSGEEPQHF.